The clone carrying this TCR beta chain has only a few counts. The CDR3 contains 16 residues. V was shortened by 1 base and J by 3 bases, with 16 bases between the two germline ends. The germline gives CDR1 SGHTA, CDR2 FQGNSA. This entry belongs to a study of T-cell reconstitution after alpha-beta-depleted transplantation in children. Unique molecular identifiers were incorporated during preparation of the TCRbeta library. One entry per CDR3 protein, called by TCRdb with MiXCR from the PCR reads. The sample carries about 610,000 distinct CDR3 sequences, more than 9% recorded once. This specimen was PBMCs from the stem cell graft donor, taken from the stem cell graft. This sequence originates from a human donor who donated a stem cell graft to a child with acute myeloid leukemia. The chain employs TRBV7-2 and TRBJ2-7; the D is unclear. The CDR3 sequence is CASSLEGSRLNYEQYF. CDR3 in DNA: TGTGCCAGCAGCTTAGAAGGTTCTAGGCTGAACTACGAGCAGTACTTC.